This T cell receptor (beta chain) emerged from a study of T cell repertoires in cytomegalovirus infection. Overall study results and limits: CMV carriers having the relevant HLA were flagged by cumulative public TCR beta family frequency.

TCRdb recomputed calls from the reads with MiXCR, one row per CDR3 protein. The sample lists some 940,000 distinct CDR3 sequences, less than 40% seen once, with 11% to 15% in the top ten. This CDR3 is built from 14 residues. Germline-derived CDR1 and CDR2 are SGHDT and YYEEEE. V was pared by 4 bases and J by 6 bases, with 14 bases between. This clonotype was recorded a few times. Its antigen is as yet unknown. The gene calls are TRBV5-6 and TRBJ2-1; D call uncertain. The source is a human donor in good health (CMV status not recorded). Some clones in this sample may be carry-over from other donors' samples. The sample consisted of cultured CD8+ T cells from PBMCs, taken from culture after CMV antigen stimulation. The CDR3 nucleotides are TGTGCCAGCAGCCTAGGGCGCCCTGGCAATGAGCAGTTCTTC. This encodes CASSLGRPGNEQFF.